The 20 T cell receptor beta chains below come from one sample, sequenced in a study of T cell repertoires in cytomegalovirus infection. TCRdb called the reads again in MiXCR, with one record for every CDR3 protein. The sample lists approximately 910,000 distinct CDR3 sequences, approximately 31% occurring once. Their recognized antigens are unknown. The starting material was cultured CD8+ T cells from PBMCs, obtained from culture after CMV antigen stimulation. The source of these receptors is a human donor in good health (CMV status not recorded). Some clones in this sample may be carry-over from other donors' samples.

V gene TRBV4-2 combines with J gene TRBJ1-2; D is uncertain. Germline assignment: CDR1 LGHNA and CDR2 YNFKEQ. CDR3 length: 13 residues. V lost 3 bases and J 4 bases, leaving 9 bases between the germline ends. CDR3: CASSHQTLYGYTF. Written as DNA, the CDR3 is TGTGCCAGCAGCCACCAGACCCTCTATGGCTACACCTTC.

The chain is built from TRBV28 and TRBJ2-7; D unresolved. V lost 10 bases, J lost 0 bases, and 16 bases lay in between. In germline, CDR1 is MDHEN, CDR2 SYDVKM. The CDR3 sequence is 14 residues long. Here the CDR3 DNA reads TGTGCCACCCCCAAAGGGCAGGCCTCCTACGAGCAGTACGTC. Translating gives CATPKGQASYEQYV.

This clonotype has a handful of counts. CDR3 protein: CASSYSRVGTEAFF. Written as DNA, the CDR3 is TGTGCCAGCAGTTACTCGAGGGTAGGCACTGAAGCTTTCTTT. This sequence joins TRBV6-5 and TRBJ1-1; D is undetermined. Per germline, CDR1 MNHEY and CDR2 SVGAGI. Trimming shortened V by 0 bases and J by 4 bases, and 9 bases separated the two germline ends. The length of the CDR3 is 14 residues.

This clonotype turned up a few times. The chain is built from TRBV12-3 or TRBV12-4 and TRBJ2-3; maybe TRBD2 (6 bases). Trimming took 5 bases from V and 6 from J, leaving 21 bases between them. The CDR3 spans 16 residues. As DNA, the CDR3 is TGTGCCAGCAGTGCGGTATGGCGCGGGAAAGGGGATACGCAGTATTTT. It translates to CASSAVWRGKGDTQYF.

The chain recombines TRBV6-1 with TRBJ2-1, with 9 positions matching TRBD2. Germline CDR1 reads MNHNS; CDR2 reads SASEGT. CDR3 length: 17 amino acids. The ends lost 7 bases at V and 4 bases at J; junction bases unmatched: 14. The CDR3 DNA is TGTGCCAGCACCCACACAAAAAGCGGGGGGCCTTACAATGAGCAGTTCTTC. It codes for CASTHTKSGGPYNEQFF.

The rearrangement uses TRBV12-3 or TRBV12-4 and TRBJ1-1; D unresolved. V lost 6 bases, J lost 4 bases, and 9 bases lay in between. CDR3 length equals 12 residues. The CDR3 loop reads CASSRPATEAFF. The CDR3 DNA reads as TGTGCCAGCAGCCGCCCGGCCACTGAAGCTTTCTTT.

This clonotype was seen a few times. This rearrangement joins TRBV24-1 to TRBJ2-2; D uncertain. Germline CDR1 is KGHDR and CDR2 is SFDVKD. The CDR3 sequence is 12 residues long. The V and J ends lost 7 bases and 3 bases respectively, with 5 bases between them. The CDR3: CATSDYTGELFF. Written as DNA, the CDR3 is TGTGCCACCAGCGACTACACCGGGGAGCTGTTTTTT.

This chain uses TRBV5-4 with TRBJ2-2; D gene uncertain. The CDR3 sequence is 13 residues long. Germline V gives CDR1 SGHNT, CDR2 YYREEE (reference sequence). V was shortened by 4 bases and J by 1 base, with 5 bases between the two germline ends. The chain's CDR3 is CASSQMNTGELFF. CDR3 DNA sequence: TGTGCCAGCAGCCAAATGAACACCGGGGAGCTGTTTTTT.

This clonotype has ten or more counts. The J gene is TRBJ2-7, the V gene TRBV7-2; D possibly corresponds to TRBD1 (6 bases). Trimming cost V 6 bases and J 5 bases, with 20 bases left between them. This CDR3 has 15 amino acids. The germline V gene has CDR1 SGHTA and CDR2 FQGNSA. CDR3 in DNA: TGTGCCAGCAGTCCCGGCCAGGGGATTTTCCACGAGCAGTACGTC. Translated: CASSPGQGIFHEQYV.

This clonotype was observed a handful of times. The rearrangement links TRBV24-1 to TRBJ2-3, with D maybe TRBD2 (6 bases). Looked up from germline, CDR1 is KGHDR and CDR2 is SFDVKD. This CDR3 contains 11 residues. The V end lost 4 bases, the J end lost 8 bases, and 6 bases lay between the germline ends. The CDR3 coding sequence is TGTGCCACCAGTGAGGGGGGTACGCAGTATTTT. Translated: CATSEGGTQYF.

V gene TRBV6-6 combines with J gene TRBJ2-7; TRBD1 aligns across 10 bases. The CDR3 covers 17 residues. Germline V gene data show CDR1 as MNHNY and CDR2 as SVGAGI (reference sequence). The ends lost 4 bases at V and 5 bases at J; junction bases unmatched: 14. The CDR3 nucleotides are TGTGCCAGCAGTTCCTCGGACAGGGGGTATTCAGTCGACGAGCAGTACTTC. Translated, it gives CASSSSDRGYSVDEQYF.

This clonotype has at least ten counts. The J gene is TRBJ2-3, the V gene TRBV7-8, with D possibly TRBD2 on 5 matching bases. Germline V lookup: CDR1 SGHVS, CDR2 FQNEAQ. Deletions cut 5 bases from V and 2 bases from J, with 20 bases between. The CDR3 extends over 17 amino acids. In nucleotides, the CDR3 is TGTGCCAGCAGCGATCACTTAGATGGACTTAACACAGATACGCAGTATTTT. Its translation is CASSDHLDGLNTDTQYF.

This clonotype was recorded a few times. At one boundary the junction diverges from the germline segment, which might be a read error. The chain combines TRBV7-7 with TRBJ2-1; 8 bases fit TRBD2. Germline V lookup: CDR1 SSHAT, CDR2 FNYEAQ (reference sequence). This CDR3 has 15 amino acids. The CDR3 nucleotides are TGTGCTAGCAGCCCCTGGGCGGGGGGAAGGGATGAGCAGTTCTTC. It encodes CASSPWAGGRDEQFF.

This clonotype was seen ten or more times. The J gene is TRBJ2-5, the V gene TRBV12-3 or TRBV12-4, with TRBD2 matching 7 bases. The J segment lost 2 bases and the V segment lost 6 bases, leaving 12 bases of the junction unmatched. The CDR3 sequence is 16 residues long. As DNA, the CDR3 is TGTGCCAGCAGCCGCCCAACGCGGGGGATTCAAGAGACCCAGTACTTC. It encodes CASSRPTRGIQETQYF.

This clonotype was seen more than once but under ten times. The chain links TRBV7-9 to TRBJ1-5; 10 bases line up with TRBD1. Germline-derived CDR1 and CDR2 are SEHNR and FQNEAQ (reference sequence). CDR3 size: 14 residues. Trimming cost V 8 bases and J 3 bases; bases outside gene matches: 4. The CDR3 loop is CASQGQGNNQPQHF. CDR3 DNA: TGTGCCAGCCAGGGACAGGGGAACAATCAGCCCCAGCATTTT.

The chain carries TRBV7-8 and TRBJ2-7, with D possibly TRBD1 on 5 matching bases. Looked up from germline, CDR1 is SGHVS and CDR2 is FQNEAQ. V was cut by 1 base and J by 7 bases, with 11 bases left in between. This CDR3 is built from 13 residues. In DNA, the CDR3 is TGTGCCAGCAGCTTAGGGGGCTTCGGGGAGCAGTACTTC. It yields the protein CASSLGGFGEQYF.

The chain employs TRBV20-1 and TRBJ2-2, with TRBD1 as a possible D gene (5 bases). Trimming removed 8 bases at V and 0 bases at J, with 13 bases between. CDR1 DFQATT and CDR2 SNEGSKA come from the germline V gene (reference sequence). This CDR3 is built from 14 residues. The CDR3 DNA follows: TGCAGTACCTGGGGCAGGCCGAACACCGGGGAGCTGTTTTTT. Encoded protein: CSTWGRPNTGELFF.

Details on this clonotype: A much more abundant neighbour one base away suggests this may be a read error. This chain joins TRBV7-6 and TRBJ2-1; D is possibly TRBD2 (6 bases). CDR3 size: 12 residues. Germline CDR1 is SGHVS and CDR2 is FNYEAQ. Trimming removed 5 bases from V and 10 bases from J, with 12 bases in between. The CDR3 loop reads CASSGGTTEQFF. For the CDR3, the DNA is TGTGCCAGCAGCGGAGGGACCACGGAGCAGTTCTTC.

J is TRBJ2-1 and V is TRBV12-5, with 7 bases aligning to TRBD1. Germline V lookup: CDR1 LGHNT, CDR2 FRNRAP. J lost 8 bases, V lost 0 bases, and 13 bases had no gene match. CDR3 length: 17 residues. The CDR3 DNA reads TGTGCTAGTGGTTTGGTACTGACAGGGATAATAGGGGATGAGCAGTTCTTC. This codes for CASGLVLTGIIGDEQFF.

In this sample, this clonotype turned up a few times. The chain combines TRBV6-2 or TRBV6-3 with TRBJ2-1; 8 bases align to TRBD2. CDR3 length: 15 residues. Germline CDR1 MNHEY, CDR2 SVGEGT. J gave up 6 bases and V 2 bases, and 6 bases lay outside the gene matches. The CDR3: CASSYRGGGFNEQFF. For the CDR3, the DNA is TGTGCCAGCAGTTACCGTGGCGGGGGGTTCAATGAGCAGTTCTTC.